Listed here are 27 T cell receptor beta chains from one sample, sequenced in a study of T cell responses to AZD1222 COVID-19 vaccine. Sequenced by immunoSEQ multiplex PCR; TCRdb stores in-frame clones only, minus some. This table has 70,000 to 95,000 clones, more than 70% appearing once. Sample: peripheral blood, taken on day 0 of AZD1222 vaccination. The source is an adult in good health.

V and J are TRBV11-2 and TRBJ2-7, with D perhaps matching TRBD1 or TRBD2 (7 bases each). Deletions cut 5 bases from V and 0 bases from J, with 17 bases between. Per germline, CDR1 SGHAT and CDR2 FQNNGV. This CDR3 spans 16 amino acids. The CDR3 loop reads CASSPRGGWSSYEQYF. The CDR3 nucleotides are TGTGCCAGCAGCCCCAGGGGGGGGTGGAGCTCCTACGAGCAGTACTTC.

This clone occurred a few times. The chain couples TRBV6-1 to TRBJ2-5; the D gene could be TRBD1 or TRBD2 (5 bases each). The ends were cut back, 2 bases at V and 5 bases at J, with 9 bases in the middle. The CDR3 has 13 amino acids. CDR1 is MNHNS, CDR2 SASEGT, per germline. The CDR3 DNA is TGTGCCAGCAGTGAAACGGGGCTGGAGACCCAGTACTTC. This gives the protein CASSETGLETQYF.

Here the CDR3 reads CASSQGTFEAFF. In DNA form, the CDR3 reads TGTGCCAGCAGCCAAGGGACTTTTGAAGCTTTCTTT. The genes are TRBV3-1 (or the pseudogene TRBV3-2) and TRBJ1-1; unclear D gene. CDR3 length: 12 amino acids. The ends were cut back, 1 base at V and 7 bases at J, with 7 bases in the middle. Per germline, CDR1 LGHDT and CDR2 YNNKEL (reference sequence).

This chain connects TRBV4-2 to TRBJ1-2; 7 positions agree with TRBD1. Germline values: CDR1 LGHNA, CDR2 YNFKEQ. The V segment lost 3 bases and the J segment 8 bases; nucleotides outside the gene matches: 6. This CDR3 spans 13 amino acids. The DNA for the CDR3 is TGTGCCAGCAGCCACAGACAGGGAGACGGCTACACCTTC. Translating gives CASSHRQGDGYTF.

The chain joins TRBV19 to TRBJ2-7; D is undetermined. The CDR3 loop spans 14 amino acids. The germline V and J ends were trimmed by 3 bases and 0 bases, with 9 bases remaining between them. The V gene's germline CDR1 is LNHDA and CDR2 SQIVND (reference sequence). The CDR3 spells CASSISLSSYEQYF. CDR3 sequence (DNA): TGTGCCAGTAGTATTAGCCTTAGCTCCTACGAGCAGTACTTC.

CDR3 in amino acids: CAWGRQGFGKLFF. In nucleotides, the CDR3 is TGTGCCTGGGGCCGACAGGGGTTTGGCAAACTGTTTTTT. The rearrangement uses TRBV30 and TRBJ1-4, with TRBD1 matching 8 bases. V lost 5 bases and J lost 11; bases outside the gene matches: 10. The CDR3 runs to 13 residues. CDR1 GTSNPN and CDR2 SVGIG come from the germline V gene (reference sequence).

The chain uses TRBV27 and TRBJ1-3, with D unclear. The CDR3 covers 19 residues. Trimming removed 6 bases at V and 0 bases at J, with 24 bases between. Germline CDR1 MNHEY, CDR2 SMNVEV (reference sequence). The CDR3 DNA reads TGTGCCAGCAGCCCCAGTGGGGATTTTTCCCCTTCCTCTGGAAACACCATATATTTT. Residues: CASSPSGDFSPSSGNTIYF.

The J gene is TRBJ2-2, the V gene TRBV19, with TRBD2 identical over 8 bases. Germline-derived CDR1 and CDR2 are LNHDA and SQIVND (reference sequence). V lost 8 bases, J lost 3 bases, and 11 bases stayed unmatched. The CDR3 is made up of 16 amino acids. The CDR3 here is CASSNPGTSYTGELFF. The CDR3 DNA reads as TGTGCCAGTTCGAACCCAGGGACTAGTTACACCGGGGAGCTGTTTTTT.

CDR3: CASSLIQGNTEAFF. CDR3 nucleotide sequence: TGTGCCAGCAGTTTAATTCAGGGCAACACTGAAGCTTTCTTT. The J gene is TRBJ1-1, the V gene TRBV6-2 or TRBV6-3, with a tentative D call TRBD1 (5 bases). The CDR3 spans 14 residues. V shed 4 bases and J shed 2 bases, with 11 bases lying between them. Germline CDR1 reads MNHEY; CDR2 reads SVGEGT.

Remarks on this clone: The junction departs from the called germline gene at one end, perhaps through a read error. V gene TRBV10-2 combines with J gene TRBJ2-1, with D possibly matching TRBD2 (5 bases). The CDR3 covers 11 residues. Germline-derived CDR1 and CDR2 are WSHSY and SAAADI. The CDR3 sequence: CASSELREPFF. The CDR3 nucleotides are TGCGCCAGCAGTGAGTTGAGGGAGCCGTTCTTC.

This chain links TRBV6-1 with TRBJ2-6, with 7 bases identical to TRBD1. J lost 2 bases, V lost 2 bases, and 0 bases had no gene match. Germline V gene lookup returns CDR1 MNHNS and CDR2 SASEGT. The CDR3 runs to 15 residues. The CDR3 is CASSEQGAGANVLTF. The CDR3 nucleotides are TGTGCCAGCAGTGAACAGGGGGCTGGGGCCAACGTCCTGACTTTC.

This clone was picked up one time. V is TRBV5-4 and J is TRBJ2-5; weak D call: TRBD2 (5 bases). This CDR3 region has 14 residues. V was shortened by 4 bases and J by 2 bases, with 12 bases between the two germline ends. Per germline, CDR1 SGHNT and CDR2 YYREEE (reference sequence). The CDR3 DNA reads as TGTGCCAGCAGCGGTCTAGCTGCGCAAGAGACCCAGTACTTC. It specifies CASSGLAAQETQYF. The whole variable domain, remainder taken from reference TRBV5-4 and TRBJ2-5, is ETGVTQSPTHLIKTRGQQVTLRCSSQSGHNTVSWYQQALGQGPQFIFQYYREEENGRGNFPPRFSGLQFPNYSSELNVNALELDDSALYLCASSGLAAQETQYFGPGTRLLVL.

This clone has a handful of counts. V usage is TRBV5-4 and J usage is TRBJ2-1; 8 bases map to TRBD1. Germline CDR1 is SGHNT and CDR2 is YYREEE (reference sequence). V lost 1 base and J lost 5; bases outside the gene matches: 5. This CDR3 region has 15 residues. In nucleotides, the CDR3 is TGTGCCAGCAGCTTGCCGGGGACAGGAAACAATGAGCAGTTCTTC. Protein: CASSLPGTGNNEQFF.

CDR3 nucleotides: TGTGCCAGCAGTCCGACCGGCAGGGAAAGGACTGAAGCTTTCTTT. Translation: CASSPTGRERTEAFF. V and J are TRBV27 and TRBJ1-1, with D maybe TRBD1 (5 bases). The CDR3 spans 15 residues. V dropped 5 bases and J dropped 5 bases, with 18 bases sitting between them. Germline V gene sequence: CDR1 MNHEY, CDR2 SMNVEV (reference sequence).

This clone was counted once. The chain uses TRBV25-1 and TRBJ1-6; D is unclear. The CDR3 is 15 amino acids. Germline CDR1 is MGHDK and CDR2 is SYGVNS. Trimming stripped 2 bases from V and 6 bases from J, with 11 bases between. CDR3 region: CASSERTLFNSPLHF. The DNA for the CDR3 is TGTGCCAGCAGTGAACGTACTTTGTTTAATTCACCCCTCCACTTT.

The rearrangement uses TRBV7-9 and TRBJ1-6; no clear D gene. This CDR3 region has 12 residues. Trimming took off 2 bases at V and 8 bases at J, with 4 bases between the two ends. Germline-derived CDR1 and CDR2 are SEHNR and FQNEAQ (reference sequence). The CDR3 loop is CASSLSDSPLHF. The CDR3 DNA follows: TGTGCCAGCAGCTTATCGGATTCACCCCTCCACTTT.

V and J are TRBV2 and TRBJ2-5, with D unclear. V dropped 7 bases and J dropped 1 base, with 7 bases sitting between them. The CDR3 contains 12 residues. The germline V gene has CDR1 SNHLY and CDR2 FYNNEI. The CDR3 protein is CASTRSQETQYF. DNA for the CDR3: TGTGCCAGCACCAGGAGCCAAGAGACCCAGTACTTC.

The V and J genes are TRBV29-1 and TRBJ2-1; D unclear. The CDR3 has 12 residues. The V end was cut by 4 bases, the J end by 3 bases, with 7 bases between. Germline V gene data show CDR1 as SQVTM and CDR2 as ANQGSEA. The chain's CDR3 is CSVVGYYNEQFF. The CDR3 DNA sequence: TGCAGCGTTGTGGGGTACTACAATGAGCAGTTCTTC.

The V and J genes are TRBV5-5 and TRBJ1-1; tentative D call: TRBD1 (5 bases). This CDR3 region has 15 residues. Germline V gene sequence: CDR1 SGHKS, CDR2 YYEKEE (reference sequence). The V end lost 5 bases, the J end lost 5 bases, and 19 bases lay between the germline ends. CDR3 residues: CASSHAGEVGTEAFF. The CDR3 DNA reads TGTGCCAGCAGTCACGCGGGGGAAGTAGGGACTGAAGCTTTCTTT.

The rearrangement joins TRBV27 to TRBJ1-1; 9 bases fit TRBD1. The CDR3 is made up of 13 amino acids. After removal of 4 bases from V and 3 bases from J, the junction contained 0 bases not matched to a gene. Germline V gives CDR1 MNHEY, CDR2 SMNVEV (reference sequence). In DNA form, the CDR3 reads TGTGCCAGCAGTTGGACAGGGGACACTGAAGCTTTCTTT. Its protein is CASSWTGDTEAFF.

This clone is a singleton in its sample. The chain carries TRBV5-1 and TRBJ1-1; the D is unclear. CDR3 size: 13 residues. The V and J ends lost 0 bases and 6 bases respectively, with 9 bases between them. The germline gives CDR1 SGHRS, CDR2 YFSETQ. CDR3 nucleotide sequence: TGCGCCAGCAGCTTGGACAGAAACTCTGAAGCTTTCTTT. Its protein product is CASSLDRNSEAFF.

The gene calls are TRBV10-3 and TRBJ2-7; 7 bases map to TRBD1. The CDR3 runs to 12 residues. Germline V gene data show CDR1 as ENHRY and CDR2 as SYGVKD. V shed 4 bases, J shed 9 bases, and the junction held 6 bases outside the gene matches. The CDR3 loop reads CAISGQGKGQYF. In DNA, the CDR3 is TGTGCCATCAGTGGACAGGGAAAGGGGCAGTACTTC.

The table lists this clone with a few counts. The chain has TRBV15 and TRBJ2-7; weak D call: TRBD2 (6 bases). CDR3 length: 14 residues. Germline CDR1 LNHNV, CDR2 YYDKDF (reference sequence). V was shortened by 3 bases and J by 2 bases, with 11 bases between the two germline ends. Here the CDR3 reads CATSRLRGAYEQYF. The CDR3, as DNA: TGTGCCACCAGCAGGTTGCGGGGAGCCTACGAGCAGTACTTC.

On this clone itself: In the same sample, other DNA sequences code for this CDR3. The chain uses TRBV18 and TRBJ1-1, with D perhaps matching TRBD1 (6 bases). The CDR3 is made up of 13 amino acids. Germline V lookup: CDR1 KGHSH, CDR2 LQKENI. Between the trimmed V and J ends, which lost 4 bases and 4 bases, there was a span of 10 bases. The CDR3 spells CASSLQGGTEAFF. Here the CDR3 DNA reads TGTGCCAGCTCACTCCAAGGGGGCACTGAAGCTTTCTTT.

The chain has TRBV5-1 and TRBJ2-1, with 12 bases matching TRBD2. This CDR3 is 15 amino acids long. V lost 6 bases and J lost 5; bases outside the gene matches: 6. Germline loops: CDR1 SGHRS, CDR2 YFSETQ. CDR3: CASNRLAGGNNEQFF. Written as DNA, the CDR3 is TGCGCCAGCAACCGCCTAGCGGGGGGGAACAATGAGCAGTTCTTC.

V usage is TRBV19 and J usage is TRBJ2-5; TRBD2 might be the D (5 bases). The CDR3 loop spans 15 amino acids. V was pared by 5 bases and J by 5 bases, with 18 bases between. CDR1 LNHDA and CDR2 SQIVND come from the germline V gene (reference sequence). Here the CDR3 DNA reads TGTGCCAGTAGTCCCCTTAGAGGGTACATGGAGACCCAGTACTTC. Translated: CASSPLRGYMETQYF.

V usage is TRBV4-2 and J usage is TRBJ1-2, with 10 positions matching TRBD1. The CDR3 loop spans 15 amino acids. The V gene end was trimmed by 4 bases and the J gene end by 5 bases; junction bases not matched to a gene: 7. CDR1 and CDR2 from the germline V gene are LGHNA and YNFKEQ. The CDR3 DNA reads TGTGCCAGCAGCCCCGGGACAGGGGCTCCTTATGGCTACACCTTC. This codes for CASSPGTGAPYGYTF.